The sequence of this TCR beta chain was determined in a study of T cell responses to AZD1222 COVID-19 vaccine. The study, taken as a whole, reports: Mapped onto spike, vaccine-associated CD4 TCRs spanned it and were dominant at 160-218 and 743-854.

Produced via immunoSEQ multiplex PCR; TCRdb's table is partial and in-frame only. The sample records roughly 150,000 clones, about 92% being singletons. This clone has a single count. What it binds is unknown. Sequencing was performed on peripheral blood, taken on day 0 of AZD1222 vaccination. The TCR originated in an adult in good health.

As DNA, the CDR3 is TGTGCCACACAGGGGGCGGCCGGGGAGCTGTTTTTT. Residues: CATQGAAGELFF. This chain links TRBV10-3 with TRBJ2-2; 9 bases match TRBD1. This CDR3 has 12 amino acids. From germline, CDR1 is ENHRY and CDR2 SYGVKD. With 10 bases clipped from V and 6 bases from J, the junction kept 3 bases outside the gene matches.